The TCR beta chain under discussion was sequenced for a study of naive and memory T cell subsets. Study findings and constraints: Possibly reflecting memory cells re-expressing CD45RA, a few larger clonotypes occurred in naive repertoires, especially CD8. Gini index rose across naive, CM, EM and EMRA in CD4 and CD8. In naive cells, over 90% of TCR sequences were seen only once.

CDR3 length: 18 amino acids. From germline, CDR1 is DFQATT and CDR2 SNEGSKA (reference sequence). The junction had 10 bases not matched to a gene; V was cut back by 0 bases and J by 6 bases. An equimolar mix of two oligonucleotides served as the beta constant-region primer for TRBC1 and TRBC2. Nested alpha and beta constant-region primers with the SP2 primer drove four PCR rounds on ligated cDNA. A 12-nucleotide UMI and the SP2 primer were added to the cDNA 3' end by oligonucleotide ligation. TCRdb analysed the UMI-ligation and nested PCR reads with MiXCR anew, one entry per CDR3 protein. This sample yields roughly 92,000 distinct CDR3 sequences, of which approximately 10% are seen a single time; around 0.13% belongs to the top ten. After CD4 positive bead selection, the CD4-negative fraction gave CD8 T cells. This clonotype was counted many times. Its antigen is unknown.

The sequencing input was naive CD4+ T cells from blood. The source is a human donor in good health. V gene TRBV20-1 combines with J gene TRBJ2-5, with 16 positions matching TRBD2. The CDR3 region is CSARDQAGLAGGLQTQYF. Written as DNA, the CDR3 is TGCAGTGCTAGAGACCAAGCGGGACTAGCGGGGGGGCTACAGACCCAGTACTTC.